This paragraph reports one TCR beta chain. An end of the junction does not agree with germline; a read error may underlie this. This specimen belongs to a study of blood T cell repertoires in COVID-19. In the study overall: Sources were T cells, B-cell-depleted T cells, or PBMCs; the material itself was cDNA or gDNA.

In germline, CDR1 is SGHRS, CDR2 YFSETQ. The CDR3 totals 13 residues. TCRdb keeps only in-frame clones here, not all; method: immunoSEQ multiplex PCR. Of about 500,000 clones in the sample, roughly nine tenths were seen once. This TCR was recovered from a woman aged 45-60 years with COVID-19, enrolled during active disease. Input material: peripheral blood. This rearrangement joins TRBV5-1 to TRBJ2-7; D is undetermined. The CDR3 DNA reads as TGCGCCAGCACCTTGGACGGTTCCTACGAGCAGTACTTC. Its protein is CASTLDGSYEQYF.